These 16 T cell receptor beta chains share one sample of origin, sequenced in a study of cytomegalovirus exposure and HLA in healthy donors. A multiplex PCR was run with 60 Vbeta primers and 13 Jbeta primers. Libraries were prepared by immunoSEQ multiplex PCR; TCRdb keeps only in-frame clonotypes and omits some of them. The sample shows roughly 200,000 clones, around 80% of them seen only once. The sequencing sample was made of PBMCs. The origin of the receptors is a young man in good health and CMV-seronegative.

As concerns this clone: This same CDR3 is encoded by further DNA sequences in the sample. The CDR3 DNA reads TGTGCCAGCAGACCGAGGCCCGGGACAGGGAGGACTGAAGCTTTCTTT. Translating gives CASRPRPGTGRTEAFF. This sequence joins TRBV27 and TRBJ1-1, with 9 nucleotides matching TRBD1. The V gene end was trimmed by 6 bases and the J gene end by 5 bases; junction bases not matched to a gene: 13. The CDR3 loop spans 16 amino acids. The germline gives CDR1 MNHEY, CDR2 SMNVEV (reference sequence).

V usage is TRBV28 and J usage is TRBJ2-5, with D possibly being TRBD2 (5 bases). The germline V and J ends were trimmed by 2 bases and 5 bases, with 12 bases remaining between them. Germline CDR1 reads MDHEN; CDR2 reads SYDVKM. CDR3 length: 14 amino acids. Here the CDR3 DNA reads TGTGCCAGCAGTTTAGCCGGGGAGAGGGAGACCCAGTACTTC. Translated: CASSLAGERETQYF.

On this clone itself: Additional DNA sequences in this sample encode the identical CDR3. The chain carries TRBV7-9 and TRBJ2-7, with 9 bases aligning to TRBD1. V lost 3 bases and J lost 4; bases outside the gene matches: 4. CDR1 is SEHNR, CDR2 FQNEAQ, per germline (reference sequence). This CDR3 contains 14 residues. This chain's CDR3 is CASSLGQGIYEQYF. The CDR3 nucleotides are TGTGCCAGCAGCTTGGGACAGGGTATTTACGAGCAGTACTTC.

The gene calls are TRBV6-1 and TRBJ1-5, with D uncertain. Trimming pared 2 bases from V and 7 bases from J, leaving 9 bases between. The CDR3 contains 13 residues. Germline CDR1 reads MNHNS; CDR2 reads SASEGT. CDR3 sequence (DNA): TGTGCCAGCAGTGAACAGAGGCTCCAGCCCCAGCATTTT. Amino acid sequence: CASSEQRLQPQHF.

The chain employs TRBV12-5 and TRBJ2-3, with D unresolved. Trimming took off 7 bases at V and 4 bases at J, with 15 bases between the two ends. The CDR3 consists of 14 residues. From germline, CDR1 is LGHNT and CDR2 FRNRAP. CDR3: CASALSPPADTQYF. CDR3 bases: TGTGCTAGTGCCCTAAGTCCCCCCGCAGATACGCAGTATTTT.

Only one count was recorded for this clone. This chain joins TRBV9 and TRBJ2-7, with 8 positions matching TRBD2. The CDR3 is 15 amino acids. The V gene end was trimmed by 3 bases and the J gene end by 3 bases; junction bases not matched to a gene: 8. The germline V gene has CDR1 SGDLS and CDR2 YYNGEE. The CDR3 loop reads CASSDGRGGGYEQYF. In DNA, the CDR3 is TGTGCCAGCAGCGACGGGAGGGGGGGAGGCTACGAGCAGTACTTC.

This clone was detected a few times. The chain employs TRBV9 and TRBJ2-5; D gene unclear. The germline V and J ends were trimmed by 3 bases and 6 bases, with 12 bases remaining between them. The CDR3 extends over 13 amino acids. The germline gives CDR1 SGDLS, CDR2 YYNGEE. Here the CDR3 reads CASSASPGQTQYF. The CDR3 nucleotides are TGTGCCAGCAGCGCCAGTCCAGGTCAGACCCAGTACTTC.

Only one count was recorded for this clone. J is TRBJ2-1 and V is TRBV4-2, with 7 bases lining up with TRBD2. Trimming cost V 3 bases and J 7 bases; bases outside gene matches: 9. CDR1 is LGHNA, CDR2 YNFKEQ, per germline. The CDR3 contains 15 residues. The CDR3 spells CASSHGSGTFNEQFF. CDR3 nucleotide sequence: TGTGCCAGCAGCCATGGCAGCGGGACTTTTAATGAGCAGTTCTTC.

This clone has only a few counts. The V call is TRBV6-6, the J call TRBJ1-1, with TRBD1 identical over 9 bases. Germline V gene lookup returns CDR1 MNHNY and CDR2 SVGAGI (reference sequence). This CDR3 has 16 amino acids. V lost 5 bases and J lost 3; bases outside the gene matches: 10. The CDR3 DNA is TGTGCCAGCAGTCCCCGATCCGACAGGGGGGACACTGAAGCTTTCTTT. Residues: CASSPRSDRGDTEAFF.

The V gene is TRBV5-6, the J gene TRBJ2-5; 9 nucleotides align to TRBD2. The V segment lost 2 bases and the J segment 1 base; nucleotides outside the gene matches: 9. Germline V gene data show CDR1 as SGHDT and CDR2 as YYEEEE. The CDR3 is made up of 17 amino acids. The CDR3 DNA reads TGTGCCAGCAGCTTAAGTGGCGGGAGGGGGGCCCAAGAGACCCAGTACTTC. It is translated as CASSLSGGRGAQETQYF.

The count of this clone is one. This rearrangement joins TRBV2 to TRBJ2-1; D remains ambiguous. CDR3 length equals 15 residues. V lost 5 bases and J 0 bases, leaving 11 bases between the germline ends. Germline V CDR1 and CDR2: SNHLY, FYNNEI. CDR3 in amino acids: CASSSAGSSYNEQFF. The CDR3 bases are TGTGCCAGCAGTTCCGCAGGAAGCTCCTACAATGAGCAGTTCTTC. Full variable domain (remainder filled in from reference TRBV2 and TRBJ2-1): EPEVTQTPSHQVTQMGQEVILRCVPISNHLYFYWYRQILGQKVEFLVSFYNNEISEKSEIFDDQFSVERPDGSNFTLKIRSTKLEDSAMYFCASSSAGSSYNEQFFGPGTRLTVL.

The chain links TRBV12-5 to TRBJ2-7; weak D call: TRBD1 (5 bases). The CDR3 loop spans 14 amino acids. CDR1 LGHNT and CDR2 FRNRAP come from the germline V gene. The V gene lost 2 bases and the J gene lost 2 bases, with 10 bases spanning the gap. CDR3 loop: CASGLFGRAYEQYF. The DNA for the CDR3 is TGTGCTAGTGGTTTGTTTGGCAGGGCCTACGAGCAGTACTTC.

CDR3 DNA: TGCGCCAGCAGCTTACGGGGGACTAGCGGATTCCCGAGAGACAATGAGCAGTTCTTC. Translating gives CASSLRGTSGFPRDNEQFF. J is TRBJ2-1 and V is TRBV5-1, with 11 bases that match TRBD2. With 2 bases clipped from V and 5 bases from J, the junction kept 15 bases outside the gene matches. Germline V gene sequence: CDR1 SGHRS, CDR2 YFSETQ. The CDR3 covers 19 residues.

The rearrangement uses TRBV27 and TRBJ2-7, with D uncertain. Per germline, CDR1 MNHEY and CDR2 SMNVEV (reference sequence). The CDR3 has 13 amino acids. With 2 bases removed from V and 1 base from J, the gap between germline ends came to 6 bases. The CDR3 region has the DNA TGTGCCAGCAGTTTAATGAGGTCCTACGAGCAGTACTTC. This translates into CASSLMRSYEQYF.

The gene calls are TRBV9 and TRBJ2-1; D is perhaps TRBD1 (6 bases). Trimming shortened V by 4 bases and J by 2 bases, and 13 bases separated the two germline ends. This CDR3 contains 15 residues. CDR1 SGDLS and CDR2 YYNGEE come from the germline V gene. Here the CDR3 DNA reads TGTGCCAGCAGCAGCTCAGGGGACGCCTACAATGAGCAGTTCTTC. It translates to CASSSSGDAYNEQFF. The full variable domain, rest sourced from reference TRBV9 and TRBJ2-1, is DSGVTQTPKHLITATGQRVTLRCSPRSGDLSVYWYQQSLDQGLQFLIQYYNGEERAKGNILERFSAQQFPDLHSELNLSSLELGDSALYFCASSSSGDAYNEQFFGPGTRLTVL.

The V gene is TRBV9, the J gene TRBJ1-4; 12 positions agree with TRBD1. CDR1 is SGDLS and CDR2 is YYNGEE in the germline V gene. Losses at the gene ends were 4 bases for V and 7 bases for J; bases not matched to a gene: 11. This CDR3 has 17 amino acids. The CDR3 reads CASSPGYGTGGGEKLFF. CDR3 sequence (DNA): TGTGCCAGCAGCCCCGGCTATGGGACAGGGGGCGGTGAAAAACTGTTTTTT.